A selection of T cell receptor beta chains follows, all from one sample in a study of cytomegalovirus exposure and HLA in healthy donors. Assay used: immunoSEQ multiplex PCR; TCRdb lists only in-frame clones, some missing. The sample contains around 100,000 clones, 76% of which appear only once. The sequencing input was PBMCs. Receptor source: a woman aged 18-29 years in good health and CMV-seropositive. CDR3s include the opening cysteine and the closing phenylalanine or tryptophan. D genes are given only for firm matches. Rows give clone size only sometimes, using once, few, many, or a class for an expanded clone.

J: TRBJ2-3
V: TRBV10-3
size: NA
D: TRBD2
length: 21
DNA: TGTGCCATCAGTGGTAGTGCCATCATGAGTACTAGCGGGAGCTTACTGGATACGCAGTATTTT
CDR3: CAISGSAIMSTSGSLLDTQYF

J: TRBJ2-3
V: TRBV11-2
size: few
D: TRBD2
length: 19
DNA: TGTGCCAGCAGCTTAGAGCGGGGACTAGCGGGAAAAAGGTCAGATACGCAGTATTTT
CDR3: CASSLERGLAGKRSDTQYF

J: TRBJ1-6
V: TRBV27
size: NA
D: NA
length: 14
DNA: TGTGCCAGCAGTTCCAACTACATCAACTCACCCCTCCACTTT
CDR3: CASSSNYINSPLHF

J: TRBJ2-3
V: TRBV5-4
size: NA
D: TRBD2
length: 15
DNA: TGTGCCAGCAGCTTGGTAGCGGGGCCCACAGATACGCAGTATTTT
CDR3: CASSLVAGPTDTQYF

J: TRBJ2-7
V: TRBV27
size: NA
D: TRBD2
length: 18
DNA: TGTGCCAGCAGTTCCTTGATCGCGCGGACTAGTGGGAACTACGAGCAGTACTTC
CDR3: CASSSLIARTSGNYEQYF

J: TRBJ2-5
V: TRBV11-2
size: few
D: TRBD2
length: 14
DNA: TGTGCCAGCGGGAATAGCGGGAAGGGAGAGACCCAGTACTTC
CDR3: CASGNSGKGETQYF

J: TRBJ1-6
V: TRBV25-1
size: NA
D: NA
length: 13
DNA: TGTGCCAGCGGGGCCTCCTCCTATTCACCCCTCCACTTT
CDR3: CASGASSYSPLHF

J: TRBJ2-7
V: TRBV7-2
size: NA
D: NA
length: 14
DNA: TGTGCCAGCAGCCGACCTAGCGCCTCCTACGAGCAGTACTTC
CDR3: CASSRPSASYEQYF

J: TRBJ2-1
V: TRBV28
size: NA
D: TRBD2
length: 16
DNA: TGTGCCAGCAGTTCCCCGGGCAGCGGGAGTGGGAATGAGCAGTTCTTC
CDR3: CASSSPGSGSGNEQFF

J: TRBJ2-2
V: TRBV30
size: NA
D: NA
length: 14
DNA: TGTGCCTGGATCAACGGGGAGACCACCGGGGAGCTGTTTTTT
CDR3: CAWINGETTGELFF

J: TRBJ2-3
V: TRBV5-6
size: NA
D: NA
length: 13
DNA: TGTGCCAGCAGCCGGGACAAGGCAGATACGCAGTATTTT
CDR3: CASSRDKADTQYF

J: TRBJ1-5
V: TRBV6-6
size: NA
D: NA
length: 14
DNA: TGTGCCAGCAGTAACGCCGCCGACTATCAGCCCCAGCATTTT
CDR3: CASSNAADYQPQHF

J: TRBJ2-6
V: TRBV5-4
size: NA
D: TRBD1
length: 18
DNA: TGTGCCAGCCACGGCTCCGGGACAGGGAGCTCTGGGGCCAACGTCCTGACTTTC
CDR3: CASHGSGTGSSGANVLTF

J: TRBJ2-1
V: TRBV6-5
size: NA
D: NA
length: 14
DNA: TGTGCCAGCAGCCCTCCCGGGACCTACAATGAGCAGTTCTTC
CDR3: CASSPPGTYNEQFF